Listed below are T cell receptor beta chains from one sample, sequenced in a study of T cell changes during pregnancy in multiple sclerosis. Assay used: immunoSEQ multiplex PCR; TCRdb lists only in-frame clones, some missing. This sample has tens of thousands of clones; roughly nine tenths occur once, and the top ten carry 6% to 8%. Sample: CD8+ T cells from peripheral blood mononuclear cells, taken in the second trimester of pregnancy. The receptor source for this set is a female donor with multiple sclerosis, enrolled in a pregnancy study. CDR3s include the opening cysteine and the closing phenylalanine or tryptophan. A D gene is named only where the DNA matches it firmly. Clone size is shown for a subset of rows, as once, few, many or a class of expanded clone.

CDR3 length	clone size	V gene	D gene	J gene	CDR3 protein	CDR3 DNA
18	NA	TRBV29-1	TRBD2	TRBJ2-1	CSVVPLAGGAQFDNEQFF	TGCAGCGTTGTCCCTCTAGCGGGAGGGGCTCAGTTCGACAATGAGCAGTTCTTC
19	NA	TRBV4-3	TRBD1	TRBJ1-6	CASSQVVSLVADRNSPLHF	TGCGCCAGCAGCCAAGTGGTCTCCCTGGTGGCGGACAGGAATTCACCCCTCCACTTT
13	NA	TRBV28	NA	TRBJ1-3	CASSFAGEDTIYF	TGTGCCAGCAGTTTCGCCGGAGAAGACACCATATATTTT
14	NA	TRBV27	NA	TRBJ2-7	CASSTLDSNYEQYF	TGTGCCAGCAGCACCTTGGACAGCAACTACGAGCAGTACTTC
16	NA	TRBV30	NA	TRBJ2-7	CAWSVFKSHRGGEQYF	TGTGCCTGGAGTGTATTTAAGAGCCACAGGGGAGGCGAGCAGTACTTC
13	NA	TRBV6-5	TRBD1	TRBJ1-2	CASSGQGWEGYTF	TGTGCCAGCAGTGGACAGGGATGGGAAGGCTACACCTTC
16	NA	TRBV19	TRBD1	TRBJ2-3	CASSSGTGDPVEAQYF	TGTGCCAGTAGCTCCGGGACAGGGGATCCGGTGGAAGCGCAGTATTTT
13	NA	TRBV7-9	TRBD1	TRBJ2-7	CASSTQGAHEQYF	TGTGCCAGCAGCACCCAGGGGGCCCACGAGCAGTACTTC
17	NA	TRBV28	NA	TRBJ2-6	CASSFVAAYSGANVLTF	TGTGCCAGCAGTTTCGTAGCGGCCTACTCTGGGGCCAACGTCCTGACTTTC
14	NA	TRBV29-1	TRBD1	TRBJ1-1	CSVNIQGADTEAFF	TGCAGCGTTAACATACAGGGGGCTGACACTGAAGCTTTCTTT
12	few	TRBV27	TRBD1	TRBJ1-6	CASSPTGEPLHF	TGTGCCAGCAGTCCGACAGGGGAACCCCTCCACTTT
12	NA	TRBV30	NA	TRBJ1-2	CAWSGGNYGYTF	TGTGCCTGGAGCGGGGGGAACTATGGCTACACCTTC
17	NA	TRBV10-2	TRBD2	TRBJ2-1	CASSGFTSGRSYNEQFF	TGCGCCAGCAGTGGTTTTACTAGCGGGAGGTCCTACAATGAGCAGTTCTTC
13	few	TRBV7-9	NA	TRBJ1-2	CASSLKGSGGYTF	TGTGCCAGCAGCTTAAAAGGGAGCGGTGGCTACACCTTC
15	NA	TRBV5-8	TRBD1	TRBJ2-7	CASSLDQGGGREQYF	TGTGCCAGCAGCTTGGATCAAGGGGGCGGAAGGGAGCAGTACTTC
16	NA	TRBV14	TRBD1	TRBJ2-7	CASSHTGTGKAYEQYF	TGTGCCAGCAGCCATACAGGGACAGGGAAAGCCTACGAGCAGTACTTC
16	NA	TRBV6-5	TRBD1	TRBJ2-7	CASSYGNRQGSYEQYF	TGTGCCAGCAGTTATGGCAATAGACAGGGTTCGTACGAGCAGTACTTC
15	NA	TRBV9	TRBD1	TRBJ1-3	CASRPGQGAFNTIYF	TGTGCCAGCAGACCCGGACAGGGGGCCTTTAACACCATATATTTT
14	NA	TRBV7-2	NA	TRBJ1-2	CASSLATENYGYTF	TGTGCCAGCAGCTTAGCCACAGAAAACTATGGCTACACCTTC
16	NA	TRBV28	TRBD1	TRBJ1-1	CASSGDRGIMNTEAFF	TGTGCCAGCAGTGGGGACAGGGGAATCATGAACACTGAAGCTTTCTTT
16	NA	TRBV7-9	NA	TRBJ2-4	CASRLDREGGKNIQYF	TGTGCCAGCAGGCTGGACAGGGAGGGGGGCAAAAACATTCAGTACTTC
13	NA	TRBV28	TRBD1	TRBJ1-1	CASSWTGNTEAFF	TGTGCCAGCAGTTGGACAGGGAACACTGAAGCTTTCTTT
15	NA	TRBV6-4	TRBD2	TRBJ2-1	CASSEGTSGGDEQFF	TGTGCCAGCAGTGAAGGGACTAGCGGGGGGGATGAGCAGTTCTTC